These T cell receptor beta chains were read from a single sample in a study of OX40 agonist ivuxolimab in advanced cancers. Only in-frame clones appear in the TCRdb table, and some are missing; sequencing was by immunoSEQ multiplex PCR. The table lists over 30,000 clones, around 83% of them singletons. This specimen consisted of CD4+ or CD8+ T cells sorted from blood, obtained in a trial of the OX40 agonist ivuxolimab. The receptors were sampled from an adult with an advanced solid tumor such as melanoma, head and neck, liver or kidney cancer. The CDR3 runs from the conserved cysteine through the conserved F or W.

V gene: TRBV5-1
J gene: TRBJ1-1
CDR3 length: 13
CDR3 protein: CASSQPQGAEAFF

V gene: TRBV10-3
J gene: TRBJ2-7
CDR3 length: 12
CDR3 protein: CAIKDRNYEQYF

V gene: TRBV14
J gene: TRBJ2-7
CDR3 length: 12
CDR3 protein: CASSQVKDKQYF

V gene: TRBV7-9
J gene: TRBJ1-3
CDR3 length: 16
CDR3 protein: CASSLDRVLSGNTIYF

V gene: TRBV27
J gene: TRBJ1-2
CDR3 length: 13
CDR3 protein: CASSFWQGGGYTF

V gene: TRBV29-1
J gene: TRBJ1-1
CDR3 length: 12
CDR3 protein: CSVGTGNTEAFF

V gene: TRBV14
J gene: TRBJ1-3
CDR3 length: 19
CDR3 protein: CASSQEGLGVITWRNTIYF

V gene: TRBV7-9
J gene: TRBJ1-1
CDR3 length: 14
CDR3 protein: CASTSRGGGTEAFF

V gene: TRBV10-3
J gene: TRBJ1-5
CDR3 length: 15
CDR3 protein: CAIRESGNSNQPQHF

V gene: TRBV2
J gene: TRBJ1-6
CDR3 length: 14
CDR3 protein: CASSDRRGGSPLHF

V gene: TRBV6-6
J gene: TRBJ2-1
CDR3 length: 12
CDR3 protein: CASSYERTGEFF

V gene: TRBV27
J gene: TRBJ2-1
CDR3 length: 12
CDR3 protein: CASRGSYNEQFF

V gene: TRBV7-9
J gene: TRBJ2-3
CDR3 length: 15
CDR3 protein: CASSSTGGAGDTQYF

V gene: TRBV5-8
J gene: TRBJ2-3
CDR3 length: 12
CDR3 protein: CASSLLSDTQYF

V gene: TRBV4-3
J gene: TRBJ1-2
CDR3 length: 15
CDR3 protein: CASSQEGTENYGYTF

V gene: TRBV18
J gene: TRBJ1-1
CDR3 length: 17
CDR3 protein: CASSLDQGGAGNTEAFF

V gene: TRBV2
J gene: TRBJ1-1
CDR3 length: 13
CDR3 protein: CASSVYSNTEAFF